This is a list of T cell receptor beta chains from one sample in a study of PD-L1 blockade in urothelial cancer. The method was immunoSEQ multiplex PCR; TCRdb's version includes in-frame clones alone and lacks a portion of them. The sample lists fewer than 90,000 clones, 85% to 95% occurring once. The specimen was PBMCs, collected around atezolizumab (anti-PD-L1) treatment. The receptors come from a woman of 80 years or more with urothelial cancer. CDR3s include the opening cysteine and the closing phenylalanine or tryptophan. D genes are given only for firm matches. Clone size is stated in some rows and not others, as once, few, many or a class when expanded.

CASSNLIQGQRESGNTIYF	TGTGCCAGCAGCAACCTTATACAGGGACAGAGGGAGTCTGGAAACACCATATATTTT	TRBV21-1	TRBJ1-3	.	.
CASAETPSYEQYF	TGTGCCAGCGCGGAAACCCCCTCCTACGAGCAGTACTTC	TRBV28	TRBJ2-7	.	once
CASSLSRGRYNEQFF	TGCGCCAGCAGCTTGTCGCGGGGGCGCTACAATGAGCAGTTCTTC	TRBV5-1	TRBJ2-1	.	.
CASSSRQRNYGYTF	TGTGCCAGCAGTTCCCGCCAGCGAAACTATGGCTACACCTTC	TRBV27	TRBJ1-2	.	.
CASSLLTGELFF	TGTGCCAGCAGCCTCCTCACCGGGGAGCTGTTTTTT	TRBV9	TRBJ2-2	.	.
CASTGSGSPTDTQYF	TGTGCCAGCACGGGAAGCGGGAGCCCCACAGATACGCAGTATTTT	TRBV9	TRBJ2-3	TRBD2	.
CASSWRTSTDTQYF	TGCGCCAGCAGCTGGCGGACTAGCACAGATACGCAGTATTTT	TRBV5-1	TRBJ2-3	.	.
CASSSPSNYGYTF	TGTGCCAGCAGCTCCCCCTCTAACTATGGCTACACCTTC	TRBV7-8	TRBJ1-2	.	.
CATYPGGGGQPQHF	TGTGCCACCTACCCCGGCGGGGGCGGGCAGCCCCAGCATTTT	TRBV28	TRBJ1-5	.	.
CASSPGQGGTEAFF	TGCGCCAGCAGCCCGGGACAGGGTGGCACTGAAGCTTTCTTT	TRBV5-1	TRBJ1-1	TRBD1	.
CAISESRQVRARNEQFF	TGTGCCATCAGTGAGTCGCGACAGGTTAGGGCGAGAAATGAGCAGTTCTTC	TRBV10-3	TRBJ2-1	.	.
CASSIGQLAGRNEQFF	TGTGCCAGTAGTATAGGTCAACTAGCGGGCAGAAATGAGCAGTTCTTC	TRBV19	TRBJ2-1	TRBD2	.
CASSQEAPGLQEDYGYTF	TGCGCCAGCAGCCAGGAAGCGCCGGGACTCCAAGAGGACTATGGCTACACCTTC	TRBV4-1	TRBJ1-2	.	few
CASSGNGQGRTDTQYF	TGTGCCAGCAGCGGAAACGGACAGGGTAGAACAGATACGCAGTATTTT	TRBV28	TRBJ2-3	TRBD1	.
CASSLGGQYNTEAFF	TGTGCCAGCAGTCTCGGGGGACAGTACAACACTGAAGCTTTCTTT	TRBV6-5	TRBJ1-1	TRBD1	.
CASSLTEDQPQHF	TGTGCCAGCAGCTTAACGGAGGATCAGCCCCAGCATTTT	TRBV7-7	TRBJ1-5	.	.
CAWSLPPGQGSYNSPLHF	TGTGCCTGGAGCTTACCCCCGGGACAGGGGTCCTATAATTCACCCCTCCACTTT	TRBV30	TRBJ1-6	TRBD1	.
CASSLPRALEQYF	TGTGCCAGCAGTCTCCCCAGGGCGCTGGAGCAGTACTTC	TRBV28	TRBJ2-7	.	.
CASSLGGRAYNEQFF	TGCGCCAGCAGCTTGGGCGGGAGGGCCTACAATGAGCAGTTCTTC	TRBV5-1	TRBJ2-1	TRBD2	once
CASSPGTLSGNTIYF	TGTGCCAGCAGCCCCGGGACACTCTCTGGAAACACCATATATTTT	TRBV2	TRBJ1-3	.	.
CASRAHGQGTQYF	TGTGCCAGCAGGGCCCATGGACAGGGCACGCAGTATTTT	TRBV6-1	TRBJ2-3	TRBD1	.
CASSQADRLNTEAFF	TGTGCCAGCAGCCAGGCGGACAGACTGAACACTGAAGCTTTCTTT	TRBV7-8	TRBJ1-1	.	.